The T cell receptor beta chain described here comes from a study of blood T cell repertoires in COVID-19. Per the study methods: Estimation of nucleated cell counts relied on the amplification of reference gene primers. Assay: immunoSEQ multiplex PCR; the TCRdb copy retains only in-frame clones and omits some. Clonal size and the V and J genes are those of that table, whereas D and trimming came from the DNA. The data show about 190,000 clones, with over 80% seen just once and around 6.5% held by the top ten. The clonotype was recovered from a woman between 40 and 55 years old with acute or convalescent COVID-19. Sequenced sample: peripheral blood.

The CDR3 region has the DNA TGTGCCAGCAGTCTCAGGGAATGGGGTACAGATACGCAGTATTTT. Its translation: CASSLREWGTDTQYF. J is TRBJ2-3 and V is TRBV27; possibly TRBD1 for D (5 bases). This CDR3 is built from 15 residues. CDR1 is MNHEY, CDR2 SMNVEV, per germline (reference sequence). Trimming left V 5 bases short and J 3 bases short, with 15 bases between.